This T cell receptor beta chain was identified in a study of blood T cells in healthy people across ages. Whole-study results and caveats: The study found more naive CD4+ cells and higher diversity in long-lived than aged donors. Per million T cells, TCR beta diversity dropped roughly linearly as age increased.

In its sample, this clonotype was seen many times. Its antigen is not identified. Next came a second PCR, run for about 6 to 12 cycles, which used a sample-barcoded 5' primer along with a J-beta primer mix. A template-switch adaptor containing 12 random nucleotides labeled each cDNA molecule. TCRdb redid the calling of the 5' RACE reads with MiXCR, one entry per CDR3 protein. The table records hundreds of thousands of distinct CDR3 sequences, around 28% of them present only once. Per sample, extraction of total RNA gave at least 5.5 micrograms in every case. This TCR was recovered from a woman at least 80 years old in good health. Sequencing was performed on blood.

CDR3 coding DNA: TGTGCCTGGAGTGTACTCCCTAACTATGGCTACACCTTC. It is translated as CAWSVLPNYGYTF. The chain joins TRBV30 to TRBJ1-2; D call uncertain. This CDR3 has 13 amino acids. Trimming removed 0 bases from V and 0 bases from J, with 5 bases in between. From germline, CDR1 is GTSNPN and CDR2 SVGIG (reference sequence).